This T cell receptor (beta chain) was captured in a study of T cells in localized non-small cell lung cancer. Produced via immunoSEQ multiplex PCR; TCRdb's table is partial and in-frame only. Of roughly 1,500 clones listed, less than 30% were seen once; the top ten hold roughly 20%. Notes on this clone: Its antigen is as yet unknown.

Study-level findings and limits: Clonality of T cells reached its maximum in uninvolved adjacent lung, surpassing tumor.

The receptor was isolated from an older male donor with stage II squamous cell lung carcinoma. The sample was normal lung tissue next to the tumor, taken before any cancer treatment.

As DNA, the CDR3 is TGTGCCAGTAGTACTTCGGGGGGCGCTTCCTACGAGCAGTACTTC. Translation: CASSTSGGASYEQYF. The chain joins TRBV19 to TRBJ2-7, with a possible D match to TRBD2 (7 bases). V was cut by 4 bases and J by 1 base, with 14 bases left in between. Per germline, CDR1 LNHDA and CDR2 SQIVND (reference sequence). The CDR3 is made up of 15 amino acids.